The rows below give T cell receptor beta chains drawn from one sample of a study of cytotoxic CD8 clonotypes in ibrutinib-treated CLL. Data came from immunoSEQ multiplex PCR; TCRdb stores just in-frame clones and leaves some out. The sample yields approximately 120,000 clones, roughly 57% seen once. This specimen consisted of PBMCs, obtained after 24 months of ibrutinib treatment. Source of these receptors: a human donor with chronic lymphocytic leukemia. Both conserved end residues are part of each CDR3. D genes are given only for firm matches. Part of the rows lack a size; the others show once, few, many or a class for expanded clones.

j_gene,abundance,d_gene,v_gene,CDR3aa,CDR3nt
TRBJ2-4,-,-,TRBV11-2,CASSLEPAAVRYF,TGTGCCAGCAGCTTAGAGCCGGCGGCGGTGCGATACTTC
TRBJ2-7,once,-,TRBV7-2,CASSQQGRAGEQYF,TGTGCCAGCAGCCAACAGGGACGAGCGGGGGAGCAGTACTTC
TRBJ1-1,once,-,TRBV9,CASNVGGLSTEAFF,TGTGCCAGCAACGTAGGGGGGCTAAGCACTGAAGCTTTCTTT
TRBJ1-4,few,-,TRBV5-1,CASSAEGRGANEKLFF,TGCGCCAGCAGCGCGGAGGGTCGGGGAGCTAATGAAAAACTGTTTTTT
TRBJ2-4,-,TRBD2,TRBV27,CASRPGTSGKNIQYF,TGTGCCAGCAGGCCAGGGACTAGCGGTAAAAACATTCAGTACTTC
TRBJ1-5,few,-,TRBV6-5,CASGEGGQPQHF,TGTGCCAGCGGGGAAGGGGGGCAGCCCCAGCATTTT
TRBJ2-7,-,-,TRBV28,CASRDVTYEQYF,TGTGCCAGTCGGGACGTAACCTACGAGCAGTACTTC
TRBJ1-5,-,-,TRBV28,CASSLIHQPQHF,TGTGCCAGCAGTTTAATCCATCAGCCCCAGCATTTT
TRBJ2-3,-,TRBD2,TRBV9,CASSGAGGDTDTQYF,TGTGCCAGCAGCGGAGCTGGGGGGGACACAGATACGCAGTATTTT
TRBJ2-7,-,-,TRBV19,CASSIVGSFEQYF,TGTGCCAGTAGTATAGTTGGCTCCTTCGAGCAGTACTTC
TRBJ1-5,-,TRBD1,TRBV10-3,CAISGTGENQPQHF,TGTGCCATCAGTGGGACAGGGGAAAATCAGCCCCAGCATTTT
TRBJ2-7,-,TRBD1,TRBV7-9,CASSGTVTGIAYEQYF,TGTGCCAGCAGCGGGACCGTGACAGGGATCGCCTACGAGCAGTACTTC
TRBJ1-1,-,TRBD1,TRBV15,CATSLRTGGTEAFF,TGTGCCACCAGCCTTCGGACAGGGGGCACTGAAGCTTTCTTT
TRBJ1-1,few,TRBD1,TRBV7-9,CASGPVGGVTEAFF,TGTGCCAGCGGTCCCGTAGGGGGCGTCACTGAAGCTTTCTTT
TRBJ1-1,-,TRBD1,TRBV30,CAWSPRRTGEAFF,TGTGCCTGGAGTCCCCGTCGGACAGGGGAAGCTTTCTTT
TRBJ2-5,many,TRBD2,TRBV5-1,CASSLGGGGRETQYF,TGCGCCAGCAGCTTGGGCGGGGGGGGCCGTGAGACCCAGTACTTC
TRBJ1-1,-,-,TRBV14,CASSQAGEEAFF,TGTGCCAGCAGCCAAGCAGGGGAAGAAGCTTTCTTT
TRBJ1-2,-,-,TRBV29-1,CSVNLDRGYGYTF,TGCAGCGTTAATCTGGACCGAGGCTATGGCTACACCTTC
TRBJ2-7,-,-,TRBV18,CASSPNQPSWTYEQYF,TGTGCCAGCTCACCAAATCAGCCTTCGTGGACCTACGAGCAGTACTTC
TRBJ1-4,-,TRBD1,TRBV5-6,CASSRTGEGTEKLFF,TGTGCCAGCAGTCGCACAGGGGAAGGCACCGAAAAACTGTTTTTT
TRBJ1-6,few,TRBD1,TRBV6-1,CASTQGAWNSPLHF,TGTGCCAGCACCCAGGGGGCCTGGAATTCACCCCTCCACTTT
TRBJ2-5,-,-,TRBV6-4,CASSVGPMGTQYF,TGTGCCAGCAGTGTGGGCCCTATGGGAACCCAGTACTTC
TRBJ1-5,-,-,TRBV10-1,CATGLQISNQPQHF,TGCGCCACCGGACTACAGATTAGCAATCAGCCCCAGCATTTT
TRBJ1-5,few,-,TRBV7-6,CASSSAAQSNQPQHF,TGTGCCAGCAGCTCGGCGGCCCAGAGCAATCAGCCCCAGCATTTT